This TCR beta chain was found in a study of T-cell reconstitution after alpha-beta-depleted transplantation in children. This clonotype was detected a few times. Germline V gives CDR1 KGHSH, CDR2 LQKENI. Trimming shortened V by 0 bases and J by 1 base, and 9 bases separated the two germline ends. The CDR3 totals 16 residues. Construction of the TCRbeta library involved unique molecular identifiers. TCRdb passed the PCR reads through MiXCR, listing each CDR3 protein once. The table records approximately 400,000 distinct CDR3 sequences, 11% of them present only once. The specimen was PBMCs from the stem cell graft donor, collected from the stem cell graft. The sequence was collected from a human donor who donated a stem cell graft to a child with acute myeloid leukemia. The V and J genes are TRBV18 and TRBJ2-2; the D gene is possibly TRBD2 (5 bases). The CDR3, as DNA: TGTGCCAGCTCACCACCGTACGGGGAGAACACCGGGGAGCTGTTTTTT. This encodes CASSPPYGENTGELFF.